This TCR beta chain came from a study of T cells in Graves' hyperthyroidism and ophthalmopathy. Study-level points and caveats: Most thyroid-expanded clonotypes above 0.001 were also found in blood.

Amplification targeted TCR beta CDR3 regions from RNA transcripts. HTBI primers drove first-round RT-PCR of the TCR CDR3. TCRdb re-analysed the multiplex PCR reads in MiXCR, keeping a single row per CDR3 protein. Found here are approximately 610,000 distinct CDR3 sequences, roughly 14% of them singletons; the top ten hold about 3.9%. V shed 10 bases, J shed 5 bases, and the junction held 2 bases outside the gene matches. Looked up from germline, CDR1 is KGHDR and CDR2 is SFDVKD. The CDR3 has 13 amino acids. This clonotype occurred many times. Its specificity is not known. The chain uses TRBV24-1 and TRBJ2-5; 14 bases align to TRBD2. This sequence originates from a woman in her thirties or forties with Graves' ophthalmopathy. The sample comprised blood. The CDR3: CATGLAGAETQYF. CDR3 DNA sequence: TGTGCCACGGGACTAGCGGGAGCGGAGACCCAGTACTTC.